The entry below describes one T cell receptor (beta chain). Its antigen is unidentified. This sample is part of a study of a mutant IDH1 vaccine in newly diagnosed glioma. About the study: Standard pretreatment was either radiotherapy, temozolomide, or, for most, radiochemotherapy with temozolomide. Study outcomes and limitations: Changes to the top peripheral T cell clonotypes appeared unrelated to pseudoprogression.

The time point is: baseline, week 1 (first vaccination visit). Documented treatment: pre-vaccination baseline after standard-of-care therapy. The CDR3 length is 15 residues. Germline CDR1 SGHDT, CDR2 YYEEEE. V was shortened by 4 bases and J by 3 bases, with 16 bases between the two germline ends. The protocol was immunoSEQ multiplex PCR, while the TCRdb copy is restricted to in-frame clones and leaves out a portion. The sample shows 24,000 or so clones, 93% of them seen only once. Sample: PBMCs, taken from a glioma patient treated with radiotherapy, temozolomide or both. The rearrangement uses TRBV5-6 and TRBJ1-2; D might be TRBD1 (6 bases). This receptor was taken from a man aged 35 to 55 with glioma. The CDR3 DNA follows: TGTGCCAGCAGCCAAGCAAGCCGACAGGACTATGGCTACACCTTC. It encodes CASSQASRQDYGYTF.